This record covers a single T cell receptor (beta chain). No antigen is known for it. There are no base qualities to consult, and no much larger clone falls within one base. Receptor libraries were prepared by 5' RACE. These reads were obtained on an Illumina HiSeq 2500. The second PCR ran for roughly 7 to 12 cycles and used a J-beta primer mix along with a sample-barcoded 5' primer. A template-switch 5' adaptor carrying 12 random nucleotides introduced a unique molecular identifier onto each TCR beta cDNA molecule. Each sample yielded at least 3 million CDR3-containing paired-end reads. All of the RNA was converted into first-strand cDNA using the Mint cDNA synthesis kit, with a TRBC-specific oligonucleotide serving as the primer. After uracil-DNA glycosylase treatment, a first 18-cycle PCR used universal primers M1SS and BC2_uni_R on all cDNA. In the original analysis: Each sample was normalized by randomly selecting 1 million high-quality reads, each carrying a distinct molecular identifier. Instead of being binned into consensus sequences, reads with shared molecular identifiers were discarded. MiTCR, set to a Q25 quality threshold and the strictest error-elimination algorithm, was used for CDR3 identification, clonotype clustering and error correction. A nonparametric unseen species model using Euler transformation provided a lower-bound estimate of total TCR beta diversity. TCRdb reworked the public reads: Q25 trimming with fastp, MiXCR clone assembly, productive beta chains retained. Duplicate CDR3 protein sequences are folded into a single record with the most common DNA and genes. TCRdb's processing, not the study's, gives the V and J calls here. Present in this sample are some 850,000 distinct CDR3 sequences, more than 25% of which were seen just once. The ten largest clones take up 2.5% to 3.5% of the sample.

This specimen comes from a study of blood T cells in healthy people across ages (dated by TCRdb to 2013 to 2016). Context from the whole study: In model experiments, template switching captured roughly one uniquely barcoded TCR beta cDNA molecule for every two T cells. Using the same blood draw, the study looked at two additional independent replicas of 1 million unique cDNA reads for two donors, one aged 18 to 30 and the other aged 80 or older. Four age groups were formed from the donors: young (average approximately 15 years), middle-aged (around 40), aged (about 68) and long-lived (less than 85). The study measured age-related changes in TCR beta repertoire diversity using deep sequencing normalized with unique cDNA molecular identifiers. Findings and caveats that apply to the study as a whole: Since profiling was done on bulk unsorted PBMCs, naive and antigen-experienced compartments could not be conclusively compared. Compared with the aged group, more naive CD4+ T cells, fewer expanded clones and increased TCR diversity were shown by the long-lived group, suggesting age selection. Total diversity estimates from one million sequenced T cells were considered lower bounds and underestimates. As age increased, observed TCR beta diversity per million T cells dropped in a roughly linear way, and a significant reduction was already evident by age 40. The CMV infection status of donors was not known, potentially confounding age-related changes in expanded clonotypes. The percentage of naive T cells measured by flow cytometry correlated strongly with observed TCR beta diversity.

Donors were a few dozen systemically healthy Caucasian individuals from Russia aged 6 to 90 years. Each donor gave roughly 9 milliliters of peripheral blood, drawn into EDTA-treated Vacutainer tubes. PBMCs were isolated by Ficoll-Paque density-gradient centrifugation, with at least 6 million obtained per sample. Trizol reagent was used to extract total RNA from the PBMCs, yielding at least 5.5 micrograms per sample. For every donor, flow cytometry on a PBMC aliquot measured the percentage of naive CD45RAhigh/CD27high T cells. These same data were also listed under a study on T cells of mothers and their children. Per that second paper: Donors were nine systemically healthy Caucasian individuals: three mothers and their six children. cDNA synthesis used all of the extracted RNA, with roughly 1.5 ug of RNA in each 15 ul reaction. In the second PCR, the M1S primer added sample barcodes and 2-4 random nucleotides. Each mother yielded over 8.5 million TCR beta CDR3 reads and each child 2.5 million to 3 million reads. TCR recombination output is similarly shaped by thymic selection in related and unrelated pairs, with a minor effect exerted by inherited differences. Normalized repertoire overlap was always found to be slightly, but never significantly, higher in related mother-child pairs than in unrelated mother-child pairs. No persistent microchimeric T cell clones were found, with a detection sensitivity of approximately 100 clones per million clonotypes. The study used deep NGS to compare TCR beta repertoires of mothers and children, seeking features distinguishing related mother-child pairs from unrelated individuals. On average, the children were roughly 11 +/- 4 years old, while the mothers were around 42 +/- 4 years old. After adapter ligation was performed with NEBNext reagents, the libraries were sequenced on an Illumina HiSeq 2000 with 100+100 nt paired-end reads. To avoid cross-contamination, the mother libraries and the child libraries were prepared a month apart and sequenced in separate runs. For each donor, between roughly 450,000 and 2,100,000 distinct TCR beta clonotypes were identified. Naive TCR beta clonotypes were estimated from low-frequency clonotypes matched to each donor's FACS-determined naive share, without sorting.

The receptor's source is a boy aged 10-17 years in good health. Input material: blood.

Here is the DNA: TGTGCCAGCAGCTTAGCGCAGGGGTGGCAGCCCCAGCATTTT. Its protein is CASSLAQGWQPQHF. The chain is assembled from TRBV7-2 and TRBJ1-5; TRBD1 could be the D gene, as 6 bases match. In the germline V gene, CDR1 corresponds to SGHTA and CDR2 to FQGNSA. From its cysteine to its phenylalanine, the CDR3 spans 14 amino acids. The sequence is cut down to CDR3 DNA, 42 bases in frame from base 1. Between the V and J ends, shortened by 0 bases and 7 bases respectively, the junction contains 10 bases.